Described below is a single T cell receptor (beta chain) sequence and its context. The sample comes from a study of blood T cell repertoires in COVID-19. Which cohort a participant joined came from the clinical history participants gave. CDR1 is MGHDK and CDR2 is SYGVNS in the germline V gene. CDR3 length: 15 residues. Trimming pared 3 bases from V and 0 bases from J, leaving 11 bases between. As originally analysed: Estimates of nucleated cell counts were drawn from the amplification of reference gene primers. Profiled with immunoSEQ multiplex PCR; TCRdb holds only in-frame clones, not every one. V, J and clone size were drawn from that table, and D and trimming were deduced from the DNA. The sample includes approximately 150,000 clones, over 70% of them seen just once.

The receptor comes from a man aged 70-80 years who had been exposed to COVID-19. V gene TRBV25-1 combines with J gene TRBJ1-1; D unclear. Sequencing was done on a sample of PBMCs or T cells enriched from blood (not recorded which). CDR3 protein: CASSDGRRMNTEAFF. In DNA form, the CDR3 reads TGTGCCAGCAGTGATGGGCGCAGGATGAACACTGAAGCTTTCTTT.